One sample yielded the 30 T cell receptor beta chains listed below, sequenced in a study of blood T cell repertoires in COVID-19. Data came from immunoSEQ multiplex PCR; TCRdb stores just in-frame clones and leaves some out. The sample carries 300,000 to 400,000 clones, 75% to 90% recorded once. The sequenced sample consisted of peripheral blood. Receptors were obtained from a woman under 40 with COVID-19, enrolled during active disease.

This chain connects TRBV10-2 to TRBJ2-2; 10 nucleotides match TRBD2. Trimming cost V 9 bases and J 1 base; bases outside gene matches: 5. CDR1 WSHSY and CDR2 SAAADI come from the germline V gene. There are 15 residues in the CDR3. The CDR3 reads CARSTSGENTGELFF. The DNA of the CDR3 is TGCGCCAGGTCCACTAGCGGGGAGAACACCGGGGAGCTGTTTTTT.

The chain links TRBV5-1 to TRBJ2-3; a possible D gene is TRBD1 (6 bases). Germline V gene data show CDR1 as SGHRS and CDR2 as YFSETQ. Trimming removed 3 bases from V and 1 base from J, with 18 bases in between. The CDR3 contains 17 residues. CDR3 sequence reads: CASSSDGTNPGTDTQYF. Written as DNA, the CDR3 is TGCGCCAGCAGCTCGGATGGGACAAACCCAGGCACAGATACGCAGTATTTT.

The chain employs TRBV18 and TRBJ2-2; 8 nucleotides match TRBD2. The length of the CDR3 is 17 residues. V trimming: 0 bases; J trimming: 0 bases; junction bases outside the gene matches: 3. Germline V gene sequence: CDR1 KGHSH, CDR2 LQKENI. The CDR3 spells CASSPPLLAANTGELFF. CDR3 in DNA: TGTGCCAGCTCACCACCGTTACTAGCGGCGAACACCGGGGAGCTGTTTTTT. Combining the CDR3 with reference TRBV18 and TRBJ2-2 gives the whole variable domain NAGVMQNPRHLVRRRGQEARLRCSPMKGHSHVYWYRQLPEEGLKFMVYLQKENIIDESGMPKERFSAEFPKEGPSILRIQQVVRGDSAAYFCASSPPLLAANTGELFFGEGSRLTVL.

The CDR3: CASSLYPAYEQYF. CDR3 sequence (DNA): TGTGCCAGCAGCTTATACCCGGCCTACGAGCAGTACTTC. The chain joins TRBV7-2 to TRBJ2-7; D remains ambiguous. The CDR3 totals 13 residues. Trimming left V 2 bases short and J 2 bases short, with 7 bases between. From germline, CDR1 is SGHTA and CDR2 FQGNSA.

The chain combines TRBV5-4 with TRBJ1-1; possible D gene TRBD1, 5 bases. Trimming removed 2 bases from V and 4 bases from J, with 9 bases in between. This CDR3 is 13 amino acids long. Germline V gene lookup returns CDR1 SGHNT and CDR2 YYREEE (reference sequence). In DNA form, the CDR3 reads TGTGCCAGCAGCTTAGGGGTCCCCACTGAAGCTTTCTTT. Its translation: CASSLGVPTEAFF. Based on the CDR3 plus reference TRBV5-4 and TRBJ1-1, the full variable domain is ETGVTQSPTHLIKTRGQQVTLRCSSQSGHNTVSWYQQALGQGPQFIFQYYREEENGRGNFPPRFSGLQFPNYSSELNVNALELDDSALYLCASSLGVPTEAFFGQGTRLTVV.

V usage is TRBV27 and J usage is TRBJ1-6, with 9 bases fitting TRBD1. From germline, CDR1 is MNHEY and CDR2 SMNVEV (reference sequence). The CDR3 has 15 residues. V shed 4 bases, J shed 6 bases, and the junction held 4 bases outside the gene matches. This chain's CDR3 is CASSSSDRGNSPLHF. The DNA of the CDR3 is TGTGCCAGCAGTTCCTCGGACAGGGGTAATTCACCCCTCCACTTT.

Turning to this clone: The same CDR3 is also encoded by other DNA sequences in this sample. The genes are TRBV6-5 and TRBJ1-1; D unresolved. The ends were cut back, 0 bases at V and 1 base at J, with 6 bases in the middle. Germline loops: CDR1 MNHEY, CDR2 SVGAGI. This CDR3 region has 14 residues. CDR3 region: CASSYSRGNTEAFF. CDR3 DNA sequence: TGTGCCAGCAGTTACTCCCGAGGGAACACTGAAGCTTTCTTT.

The rearrangement links TRBV5-1 to TRBJ1-6, with D hard to call. The CDR3 is 12 residues long. CDR1 is SGHRS, CDR2 YFSETQ, per germline. V lost 4 bases to trimming and J lost 5 bases, with 4 bases between them. For the CDR3, the DNA is TGCGCCAGCAGCACTGATAATTCACCCCTCCACTTT. This encodes CASSTDNSPLHF.

The V gene is TRBV28, the J gene TRBJ1-2; D not certain. Germline V gene sequence: CDR1 MDHEN, CDR2 SYDVKM. V was cut by 7 bases and J by 4 bases, with 16 bases left in between. The CDR3 has 14 residues. CDR3 sequence (DNA): TGTGCCAGCACTCCCCCCCCAGGAACCTATGGCTACACCTTC. Protein product: CASTPPPGTYGYTF.

J is TRBJ1-2 and V is TRBV5-4; 8 bases line up with TRBD1. CDR1 and CDR2 from the germline V gene are SGHNT and YYREEE (reference sequence). The CDR3 covers 14 residues. The V and J ends lost 4 bases and 4 bases, in that order; junction bases with no gene match: 6. Here the CDR3 reads CASSLDRGAYGYTF. CDR3 bases: TGTGCCAGCAGCCTAGACAGGGGCGCCTATGGCTACACCTTC.

The chain links TRBV29-1 to TRBJ1-2; TRBD1 might be the D (6 bases). CDR1 and CDR2 (germline): SQVTM, ANQGSEA. Trimming removed 3 bases from V and 6 bases from J, with 11 bases in between. The CDR3 is 12 amino acids. CDR3 nucleotide sequence: TGCAGCGTTGATAAAACAGGGAATGGCTACACCTTC. It is translated as CSVDKTGNGYTF.

This chain connects TRBV5-1 to TRBJ2-3; 10 positions agree with TRBD1. Germline V gene data show CDR1 as SGHRS and CDR2 as YFSETQ. J lost 1 base, V lost 5 bases, and 7 bases had no gene match. The CDR3 spans 16 residues. The chain's CDR3 is CASRPTGTGGTDTQYF. As DNA, the CDR3 is TGCGCCAGCAGACCCACAGGGACAGGGGGCACAGATACGCAGTATTTT.

The V call is TRBV7-8, the J call TRBJ2-1; 9 bases are shared with TRBD2. Germline assignment: CDR1 SGHVS and CDR2 FQNEAQ. After removal of 6 bases from V and 4 bases from J, the junction contained 10 bases not matched to a gene. CDR3 length equals 16 residues. The chain's CDR3 is CASSFQRLADYNEQFF. As DNA, the CDR3 is TGTGCCAGCAGTTTTCAGCGACTAGCGGATTACAATGAGCAGTTCTTC.

For this clone: This CDR3 fails to terminate in the conserved phenylalanine or tryptophan, so it likely reflects a read error. Because the CDR3's place on the DNA is in doubt, the DNA is left out and the CDR3 is given as listed by TCRdb. The chain links TRBV27 to TRBJ1-2; the table's D gene call, TRBD1, was not cross checked with the DNA. The germline gives CDR1 MNHEY, CDR2 SMNVEV (reference sequence). Including both end residues, the CDR3 is 13 amino acids long. The CDR3 sequence is CASSTPEPGDRVT.

The chain is built from TRBV5-8 and TRBJ1-4; 7 nucleotides line up with TRBD1. V lost 2 bases, J lost 6 bases, and 10 bases stayed unmatched. Germline V CDR1 and CDR2: SGHTS, YDEGEE. The CDR3 length is 16 residues. This CDR3 reads CASSFLPGTADEKLFF. In DNA form, the CDR3 reads TGTGCCAGCAGCTTTCTACCCGGGACAGCAGATGAAAAACTGTTTTTT. Complete variable domain (other parts from reference TRBV5-8 and TRBJ1-4): EAGVTQSPTHLIKTRGQQATLRCSPISGHTSVYWYQQALGLGLQFLLWYDEGEERNRGNFPPRFSGRQFPNYSSELNVNALELEDSALYLCASSFLPGTADEKLFFGSGTQLSVL.

The chain uses TRBV27 and TRBJ1-1; TRBD1 might be the D (6 bases). Germline V gene lookup returns CDR1 MNHEY and CDR2 SMNVEV (reference sequence). V lost 6 bases and J lost 6, with 14 bases in between. There are 13 residues in the CDR3. CDR3 DNA: TGTGCCAGCAGACTAACAGGGTCCCCTGAAGCTTTCTTT. Protein product: CASRLTGSPEAFF.

The chain employs TRBV29-1 and TRBJ1-4; D not certain. V lost 7 bases and J 0 bases, leaving 12 bases between the germline ends. The CDR3 runs to 14 residues. Germline V lookup: CDR1 SQVTM, CDR2 ANQGSEA. For the CDR3, the DNA is TGCAGCGCTGGAGTGACGGCAACTAATGAAAAACTGTTTTTT. As protein: CSAGVTATNEKLFF.

V is TRBV2 and J is TRBJ2-7, with a tentative D call TRBD2 (5 bases). CDR1 and CDR2 from the germline V gene are SNHLY and FYNNEI. The V and J ends lost 7 bases and 12 bases respectively, with 22 bases between them. This CDR3 contains 13 residues. The CDR3 reads CASKGEGFYRLYF. CDR3 nucleotides: TGTGCCAGCAAGGGAGAAGGGTTCTATAGGCTGTACTTC.

This clone showed up just once. V is TRBV3-1 (or the pseudogene TRBV3-2) and J is TRBJ1-2; no clear D. The CDR3 loop spans 15 amino acids. The V end was cut by 0 bases, the J end by 0 bases, with 8 bases between. Germline CDR1 reads LGHDT; CDR2 reads YNNKEL (reference sequence). The CDR3 here is CASSQEAAPNYGYTF. CDR3 bases: TGTGCCAGCAGCCAAGAGGCGGCTCCTAACTATGGCTACACCTTC.

This chain links TRBV6-4 with TRBJ2-1; 12 bases agree with TRBD2. Germline V lookup: CDR1 MRHNA, CDR2 SNTAGT. This CDR3 has 15 amino acids. V lost 5 bases and J lost 3; bases outside the gene matches: 2. This CDR3 reads CASSRTSGNYNEQFF. In nucleotides, the CDR3 is TGTGCCAGCAGTCGGACTAGCGGGAACTACAATGAGCAGTTCTTC.

This sequence joins TRBV19 and TRBJ2-5; D may be TRBD2 (6 bases). Germline CDR1 reads LNHDA; CDR2 reads SQIVND (reference sequence). V shed 10 bases and J shed 5 bases, with 20 bases lying between them. This CDR3 contains 14 residues. In nucleotides, the CDR3 is TGTGCCACCCACGGGGGAAACCTCGGGGAGACCCAGTACTTC. As protein: CATHGGNLGETQYF. The full variable domain, completed using reference TRBV19 and TRBJ2-5, is DGGITQSPKYLFRKEGQNVTLSCEQNLNHDAMYWYRQDPGQGLRLIYYSQIVNDFQKGDIAEGYSVSREKKESFPLTVTSAQKNPTAFYLCATHGGNLGETQYFGPGTRLLVL.

The genes are TRBV27 and TRBJ2-5; perhaps TRBD1 as D (6 bases). V was clipped by 8 bases and J by 1 base, with 14 bases between them. The CDR3 sequence is 14 residues long. Germline loops: CDR1 MNHEY, CDR2 SMNVEV (reference sequence). CDR3 bases: TGTGCCAGCCAGGACAGTTCAATCCAAGAGACCCAGTACTTC. This sequence encodes CASQDSSIQETQYF.

CDR3 coding DNA: TGCGCCAGCAGCTGGACTAGCGCCTCCTACAATGAGCAGTTCTTC. Its translation: CASSWTSASYNEQFF. The V gene is TRBV5-1, the J gene TRBJ2-1; 9 positions match TRBD2. The CDR3 has 15 amino acids. Losses at the gene ends were 3 bases for V and 0 bases for J; bases not matched to a gene: 1. Looked up from germline, CDR1 is SGHRS and CDR2 is YFSETQ.

J is TRBJ2-1 and V is TRBV5-1; D unclear. V dropped 2 bases and J dropped 0 bases, with 9 bases sitting between them. The length of the CDR3 is 15 residues. The V gene's germline CDR1 is SGHRS and CDR2 YFSETQ. The CDR3 DNA is TGCGCCAGCAGCTTAACCGCGTCCTCCTACAATGAGCAGTTCTTC. This codes for CASSLTASSYNEQFF.

This chain links TRBV5-8 with TRBJ1-4, with D unresolved. The germline V and J ends were trimmed by 0 bases and 7 bases, with 16 bases remaining between them. This CDR3 is 16 amino acids long. Looked up from germline, CDR1 is SGHTS and CDR2 is YDEGEE. In DNA, the CDR3 is TGTGCCAGCAGCTTGGGTGCAGCGGCTCTGAGTGAAAAACTGTTTTTT. Its protein product is CASSLGAAALSEKLFF.

The chain is built from TRBV7-3 and TRBJ2-3, with 10 bases that match TRBD2. The CDR3 length is 16 residues. Per germline, CDR1 SGHTA and CDR2 FQGTGA. After removal of 5 bases from V and 1 base from J, the junction contained 6 bases not matched to a gene. The CDR3 DNA follows: TGTGCCAGCAGCCGGGTAGCGGGAGGCCGCACAGATACGCAGTATTTT. This gives the protein CASSRVAGGRTDTQYF.

The J gene is TRBJ1-6, the V gene TRBV18; 10 nucleotides agree with TRBD1. Germline trimming cut 2 bases from V and 7 bases from J; bases unmatched to any gene: 2. CDR3 length: 15 amino acids. Germline V gene lookup returns CDR1 KGHSH and CDR2 LQKENI. CDR3 protein: CASSPGTGENSPLHF. The CDR3 region has the DNA TGTGCCAGCTCACCAGGGACAGGGGAGAATTCACCCCTCCACTTT.

The chain uses TRBV5-1 and TRBJ2-1; the D gene is possibly TRBD1 (6 bases). Trimming pared 2 bases from V and 7 bases from J, leaving 16 bases between. CDR3 length: 15 residues. CDR1 and CDR2 from the germline V gene are SGHRS and YFSETQ. The CDR3 protein is CASSFTGTKGNEQFF. The CDR3 region has the DNA TGCGCCAGCAGCTTTACAGGGACCAAAGGTAATGAGCAGTTCTTC.

V is TRBV28 and J is TRBJ1-3, with a weak D call TRBD1 (6 bases). The CDR3 has 14 residues. V lost 7 bases to trimming and J lost 0 bases, with 10 bases between them. CDR1 is MDHEN and CDR2 is SYDVKM in the germline V gene. DNA of the CDR3: TGTGCCAGCACCGGACAGCTCTCTGGAAACACCATATATTTT. Residues: CASTGQLSGNTIYF.

This clone was counted a few times. The chain combines TRBV28 with TRBJ1-2, with D tentatively TRBD1 (6 bases). V was trimmed by 6 bases and J by 6 bases, leaving 14 bases between them. Germline CDR1 is MDHEN and CDR2 is SYDVKM. This CDR3 is 13 amino acids long. The CDR3 reads CASRLQGADGYTF. The DNA of the CDR3 is TGTGCCAGCAGACTACAGGGCGCGGATGGCTACACCTTC.